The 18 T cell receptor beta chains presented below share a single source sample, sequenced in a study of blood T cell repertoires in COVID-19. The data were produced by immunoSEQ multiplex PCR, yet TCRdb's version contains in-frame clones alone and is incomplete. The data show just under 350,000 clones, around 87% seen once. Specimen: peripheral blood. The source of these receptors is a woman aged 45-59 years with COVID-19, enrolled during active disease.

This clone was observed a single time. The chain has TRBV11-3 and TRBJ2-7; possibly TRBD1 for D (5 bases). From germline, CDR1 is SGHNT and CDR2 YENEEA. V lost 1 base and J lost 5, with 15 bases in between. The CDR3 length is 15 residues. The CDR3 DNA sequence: TGTGCCAGCAGCTTAGTTAGGGGCCCTGGGAACGAGCAGTACTTC. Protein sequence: CASSLVRGPGNEQYF.

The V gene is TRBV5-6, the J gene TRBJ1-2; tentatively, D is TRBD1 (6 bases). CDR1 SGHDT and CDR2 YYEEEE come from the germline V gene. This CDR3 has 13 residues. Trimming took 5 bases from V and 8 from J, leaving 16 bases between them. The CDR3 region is CASRQPGVGGYTF. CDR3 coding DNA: TGTGCCAGCAGACAACCAGGGGTGGGAGGCTACACCTTC.

The CDR3 spells CAWRTDIIFNSPLHF. For the CDR3, the DNA is TGTGCCTGGAGGACGGACATAATTTTTAATTCACCCCTCCACTTT. The rearrangement joins TRBV30 to TRBJ1-6; perhaps TRBD1 as D (5 bases). Germline V gene data show CDR1 as GTSNPN and CDR2 as SVGIG (reference sequence). V was shortened by 3 bases and J by 6 bases, with 15 bases between the two germline ends. The CDR3 is 15 residues long.

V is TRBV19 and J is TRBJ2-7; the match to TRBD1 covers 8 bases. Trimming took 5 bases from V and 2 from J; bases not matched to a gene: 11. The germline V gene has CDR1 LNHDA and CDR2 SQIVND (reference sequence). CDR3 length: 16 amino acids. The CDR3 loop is CASSPRPDRETYEQYF. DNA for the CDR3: TGTGCCAGTAGTCCGCGCCCGGACAGGGAAACCTACGAGCAGTACTTC.

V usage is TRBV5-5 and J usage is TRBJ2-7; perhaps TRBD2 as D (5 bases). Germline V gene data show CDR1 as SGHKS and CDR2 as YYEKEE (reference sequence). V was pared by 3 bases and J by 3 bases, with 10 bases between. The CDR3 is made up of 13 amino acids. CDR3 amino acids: CASSWPGNYEQYF. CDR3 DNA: TGTGCCAGCAGCTGGCCCGGGAACTACGAGCAGTACTTC.

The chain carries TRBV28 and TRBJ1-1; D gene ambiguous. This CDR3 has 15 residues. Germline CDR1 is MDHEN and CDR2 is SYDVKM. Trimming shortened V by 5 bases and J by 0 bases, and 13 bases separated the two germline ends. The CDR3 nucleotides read TGTGCCAGCAGTCTGTCTGGGGAGGTGAACACTGAAGCTTTCTTT. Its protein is CASSLSGEVNTEAFF.

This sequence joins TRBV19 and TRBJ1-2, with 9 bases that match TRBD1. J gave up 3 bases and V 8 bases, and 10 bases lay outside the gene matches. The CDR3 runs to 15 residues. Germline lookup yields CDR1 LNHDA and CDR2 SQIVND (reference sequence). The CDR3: CASWGQGGLDYGYTF. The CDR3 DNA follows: TGTGCCAGTTGGGGACAGGGCGGTCTGGACTATGGCTACACCTTC.

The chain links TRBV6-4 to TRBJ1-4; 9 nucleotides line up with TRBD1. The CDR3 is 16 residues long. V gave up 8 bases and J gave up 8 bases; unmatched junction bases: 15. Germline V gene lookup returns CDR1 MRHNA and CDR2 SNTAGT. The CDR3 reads CASPETGQGFGEKLFF. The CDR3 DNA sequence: TGTGCCAGCCCCGAGACGGGACAGGGTTTTGGGGAAAAACTGTTTTTT.

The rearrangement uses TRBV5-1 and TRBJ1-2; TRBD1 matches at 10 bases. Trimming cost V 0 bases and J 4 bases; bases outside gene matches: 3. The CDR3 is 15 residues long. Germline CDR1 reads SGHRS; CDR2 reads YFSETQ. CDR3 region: CASSLETGGFYGYTF. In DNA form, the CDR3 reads TGCGCCAGCAGCTTGGAGACAGGGGGCTTCTATGGCTACACCTTC.

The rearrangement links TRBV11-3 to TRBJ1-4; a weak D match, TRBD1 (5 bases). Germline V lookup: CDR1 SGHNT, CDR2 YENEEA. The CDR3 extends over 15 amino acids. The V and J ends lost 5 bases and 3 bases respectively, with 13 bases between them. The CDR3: CASSRVGAPNEKLFF. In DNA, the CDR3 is TGTGCCAGCAGCCGTGTAGGGGCCCCTAATGAAAAACTGTTTTTT.

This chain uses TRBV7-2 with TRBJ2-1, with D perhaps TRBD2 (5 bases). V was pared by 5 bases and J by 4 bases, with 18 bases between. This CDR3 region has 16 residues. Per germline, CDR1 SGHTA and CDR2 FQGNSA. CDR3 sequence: CASSPLWLAVYNEQFF. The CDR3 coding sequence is TGTGCCAGCAGCCCGTTATGGCTAGCAGTATACAATGAGCAGTTCTTC. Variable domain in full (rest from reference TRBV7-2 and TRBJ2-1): GAGVSQSPSNKVTEKGKDVELRCDPISGHTALYWYRQSLGQGLEFLIYFQGNSAPDKSGLPSDRFSAERTGGSVSTLTIQRTQQEDSAVYLCASSPLWLAVYNEQFFGPGTRLTVL.

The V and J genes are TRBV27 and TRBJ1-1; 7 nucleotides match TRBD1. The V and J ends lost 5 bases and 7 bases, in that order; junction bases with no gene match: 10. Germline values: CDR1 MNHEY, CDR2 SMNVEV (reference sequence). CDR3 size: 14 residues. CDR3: CASSMDRLRSEAFF. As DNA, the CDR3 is TGTGCCAGCAGTATGGACAGGCTTAGGAGTGAAGCTTTCTTT.

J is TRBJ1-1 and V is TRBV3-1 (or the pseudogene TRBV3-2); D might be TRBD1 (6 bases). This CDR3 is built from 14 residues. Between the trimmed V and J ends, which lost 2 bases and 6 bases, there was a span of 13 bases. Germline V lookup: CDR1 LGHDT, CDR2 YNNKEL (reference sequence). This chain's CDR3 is CASSQSGRGAEAFF. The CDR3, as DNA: TGTGCCAGCAGCCAATCCGGGAGGGGGGCTGAAGCTTTCTTT.

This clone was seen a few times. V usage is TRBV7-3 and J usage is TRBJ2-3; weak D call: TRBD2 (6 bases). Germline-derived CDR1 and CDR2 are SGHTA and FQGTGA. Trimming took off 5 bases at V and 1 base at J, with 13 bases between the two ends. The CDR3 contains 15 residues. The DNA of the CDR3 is TGTGCCAGCAGCCTCCTAATAGCGGGCACAGATACGCAGTATTTT. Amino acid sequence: CASSLLIAGTDTQYF.

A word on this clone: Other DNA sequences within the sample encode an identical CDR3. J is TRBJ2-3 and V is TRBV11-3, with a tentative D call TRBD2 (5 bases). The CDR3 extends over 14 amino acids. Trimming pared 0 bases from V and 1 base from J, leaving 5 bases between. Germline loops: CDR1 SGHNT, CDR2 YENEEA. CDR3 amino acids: CASSLDGGTDTQYF. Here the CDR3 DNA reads TGTGCCAGCAGCTTAGACGGGGGCACAGATACGCAGTATTTT.

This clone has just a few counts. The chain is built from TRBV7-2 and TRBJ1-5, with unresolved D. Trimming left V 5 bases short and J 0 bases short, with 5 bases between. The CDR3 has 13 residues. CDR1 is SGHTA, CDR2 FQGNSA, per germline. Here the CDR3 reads CASSQNSNQPQHF. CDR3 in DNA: TGTGCCAGCAGCCAAAATAGCAATCAGCCCCAGCATTTT.

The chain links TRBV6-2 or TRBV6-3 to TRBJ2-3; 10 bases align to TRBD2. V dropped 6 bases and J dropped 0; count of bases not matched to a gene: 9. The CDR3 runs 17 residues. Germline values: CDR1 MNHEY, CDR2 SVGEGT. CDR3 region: CASSLLGSGRSTDTQYF. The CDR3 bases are TGTGCCAGCAGCCTTCTGGGTAGCGGGAGGAGCACAGATACGCAGTATTTT.

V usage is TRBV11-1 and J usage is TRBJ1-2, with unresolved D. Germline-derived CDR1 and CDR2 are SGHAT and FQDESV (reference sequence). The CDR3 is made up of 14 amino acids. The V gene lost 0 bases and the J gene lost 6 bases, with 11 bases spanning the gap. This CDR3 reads CASSLAHGNNGYTF. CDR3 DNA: TGTGCCAGCAGCTTAGCGCACGGGAATAATGGCTACACCTTC.